The 9 T cell receptor beta chains below all came from one sample that was sequenced in a study of T cell responses to AZD1222 COVID-19 vaccine (dated by TCRdb to the early 2020s). Library preparation was by the immunoSEQ multiplex PCR assay. TCRdb took this table from immuneACCESS and kept in-frame rearrangements with V and J called. Such tables lack part of the clones; where checked against another copy, unresolved V genes explain under half of the gap, and the rest is unexplained. The sample contains roughly 200,000 clones, approximately 89% of them found a single time. The ten most abundant clones make up approximately 1.6% of the sample. Interpreted using the paper, the time point label stands for: about 28 days (+/-7) after the second vaccine dose. The material was peripheral blood, obtained 28 days after the second AZD1222 dose. The source of these receptors is an adult who received the AZD1222 COVID-19 vaccine.

V usage is TRBV11-2 and J usage is TRBJ2-1; D possibly corresponds to TRBD2 (6 bases). Germline V CDR1 and CDR2: SGHAT, FQNNGV. The V gene lost 4 bases and the J gene lost 0 bases, with 13 bases spanning the gap. This CDR3 is built from 16 residues. CDR3 region: CASSYPGGASYNEQFF. As DNA, the CDR3 is TGTGCCAGCAGCTACCCGGGCGGGGCCTCCTACAATGAGCAGTTCTTC.

V and J are TRBV11-2 and TRBJ1-5; D gene uncertain. V lost 1 base and J 4 bases, leaving 11 bases between the germline ends. The germline gives CDR1 SGHAT, CDR2 FQNNGV. The CDR3 extends over 15 amino acids. The CDR3, as DNA: TGTGCCAGCAGCTTAGTCTCCGGGATAAATCAGCCCCAGCATTTT. Residues: CASSLVSGINQPQHF.

The rearrangement joins TRBV5-1 to TRBJ2-7; 7 bases align to TRBD2. Per the germline V gene, CDR1 is SGHRS and CDR2 is YFSETQ. This CDR3 has 14 amino acids. Germline trimming cut 4 bases from V and 2 bases from J; bases unmatched to any gene: 6. The CDR3 is CASSPGGPPYEQYF. The CDR3 nucleotides read TGCGCCAGCAGCCCGGGAGGTCCCCCCTACGAGCAGTACTTC.

This chain joins TRBV10-3 and TRBJ1-2, with a tentative D call TRBD1 (5 bases). The CDR3 is 14 residues long. V dropped 6 bases and J dropped 0 bases, with 11 bases sitting between them. Per the germline V gene, CDR1 is ENHRY and CDR2 is SYGVKD. CDR3: CAIREQATNYGYTF. DNA for the CDR3: TGTGCCATCAGGGAACAGGCAACTAACTATGGCTACACCTTC.

The chain recombines TRBV7-9 with TRBJ2-7; D may be TRBD1 or TRBD2 (6 bases each). Trimming pared 4 bases from V and 3 bases from J, leaving 19 bases between. Germline V lookup: CDR1 SEHNR, CDR2 FQNEAQ (reference sequence). The CDR3 has 16 amino acids. CDR3: CASSSLMEGDVYEQYF. CDR3 nucleotide sequence: TGTGCCAGCAGCTCCCTTATGGAGGGGGATGTCTACGAGCAGTACTTC.

In its sample, this clone was seen once. The rearrangement joins TRBV7-2 to TRBJ1-2; no clear D gene. Trimming removed 4 bases at V and 8 bases at J, with 11 bases between. Germline loops: CDR1 SGHTA, CDR2 FQGNSA. CDR3 length: 12 amino acids. CDR3 DNA sequence: TGTGCCAGCAGCTCGCTACTAGGGGGCTACACCTTC. It encodes CASSSLLGGYTF.

The chain is built from TRBV30 and TRBJ1-6, with 7 bases lining up with TRBD1. J gave up 13 bases and V 0 bases, and 12 bases lay outside the gene matches. CDR1 is GTSNPN and CDR2 is SVGIG in the germline V gene (reference sequence). There are 15 residues in the CDR3. The CDR3 protein is CAWSVLDKGASPLHF. The CDR3 DNA reads TGTGCCTGGAGTGTACTGGATAAGGGGGCTTCGCCCCTCCACTTT.

This clone has more than one count but fewer than ten. The V gene is TRBV4-3, the J gene TRBJ2-7, with D possibly TRBD1 on 6 matching bases. The germline CDR1 and CDR2 sequences are LGHNA and YSLEER. V lost 6 bases, J lost 3 bases, and 15 bases lay in between. This CDR3 spans 14 amino acids. The CDR3 is CASSQGTMVYEQYF. The CDR3, as DNA: TGCGCCAGCAGTCAGGGGACAATGGTCTACGAGCAGTACTTC.

The chain combines TRBV12-3 or TRBV12-4 with TRBJ2-2; possibly TRBD1 for D (5 bases). The ends were cut back, 6 bases at V and 8 bases at J, with 10 bases in the middle. This CDR3 spans 12 amino acids. DNA of the CDR3: TGTGCCAGCAGCCCCCAGGGAGGGGAGCTGTTTTTT. Its protein product is CASSPQGGELFF.